One and the same sample provided the 14 T cell receptor beta chains below, sequenced in a study of PD-1 blockade in classical Hodgkin lymphoma (dated by TCRdb to the early 2020s). Libraries were prepared through the immunoSEQ multiplex PCR assay. Held by TCRdb, this immuneACCESS table contains in-frame sequences only and omits some clones. Under half of the omission traces to an unresolved V gene where checked; the cause of the rest is unknown. This sample lists 25,000 to 35,000 clones; over 80% were detected once. The leading ten clones occupy 21% of the sample. In the paper's terms, the time point label means: cycle 2 day 1 (C2D1) of nivolumab. Relapse after autologous stem cell transplantation had occurred in all trial patients, and cohorts A, B and C were distinguished by prior brentuximab vedotin exposure. This specimen consisted of peripheral blood mononuclear cells (PBMCs), obtained before the second cycle of nivolumab. The source is a human donor with classical Hodgkin lymphoma.

This chain uses TRBV5-1 with TRBJ2-3; D may match TRBD1 or TRBD2 (6 bases each). Germline-derived CDR1 and CDR2 are SGHRS and YFSETQ. The V gene lost 0 bases and the J gene lost 6 bases, with 14 bases spanning the gap. The CDR3 spans 15 residues. The CDR3 DNA follows: TGCGCCAGCAGCTTGGAGGGGGGCGGCGCGGATACGCAGTATTTT. Its protein product is CASSLEGGGADTQYF.

The V and J genes are TRBV19 and TRBJ1-1; TRBD1 matches 8 bases. Per germline, CDR1 LNHDA and CDR2 SQIVND (reference sequence). The CDR3 consists of 15 residues. V lost 5 bases and J lost 6; bases outside the gene matches: 11. The CDR3 DNA reads TGTGCCAGTAGTTTGCGGACAGGGATCGGGTCTGAAGCTTTCTTT. Translating gives CASSLRTGIGSEAFF. Variable domain in full (rest from reference TRBV19 and TRBJ1-1): DGGITQSPKYLFRKEGQNVTLSCEQNLNHDAMYWYRQDPGQGLRLIYYSQIVNDFQKGDIAEGYSVSREKKESFPLTVTSAQKNPTAFYLCASSLRTGIGSEAFFGQGTRLTVV.

V gene TRBV6-1 combines with J gene TRBJ2-5, with D maybe TRBD1 (5 bases). Germline values: CDR1 MNHNS, CDR2 SASEGT. This CDR3 comprises 14 residues. Trimming took 1 base from V and 4 from J, leaving 10 bases between them. The CDR3 nucleotides read TGTGCCAGCAGTGAAGGCAGGGTTCCAGAGACCCAGTACTTC. The encoded protein is CASSEGRVPETQYF.

This clone was counted only a few times. This chain links TRBV6-6 with TRBJ1-1; D remains unclear. Between the trimmed V and J ends, which lost 6 bases and 1 base, there was a span of 15 bases. The V gene's germline CDR1 is MNHNY and CDR2 SVGAGI (reference sequence). This CDR3 has 15 residues. Written as DNA, the CDR3 is TGTGCCAGCAGGTCAGAAGGGTGGGGGAACACTGAAGCTTTCTTT. Protein product: CASRSEGWGNTEAFF.

The CDR3 coding sequence is TGTGCCAGCAGTTACAGGGCTACAGATACGCAGTATTTT. This gives the protein CASSYRATDTQYF. The chain combines TRBV6-5 with TRBJ2-3; D not resolved. The CDR3 contains 13 residues. From germline, CDR1 is MNHEY and CDR2 SVGAGI. V lost 2 bases to trimming and J lost 3 bases, with 6 bases between them.

The J gene is TRBJ1-1, the V gene TRBV28, with D perhaps matching TRBD1 (5 bases). CDR3 length: 14 residues. Trimming took off 6 bases at V and 7 bases at J, with 18 bases between the two ends. Per the germline V gene, CDR1 is MDHEN and CDR2 is SYDVKM. CDR3 amino acids: CASRQWGGGFEAFF. The CDR3 coding sequence is TGTGCCAGCAGACAATGGGGGGGAGGATTTGAAGCTTTCTTT.

The chain is built from TRBV4-1 and TRBJ1-2; 10 positions match TRBD1. Germline CDR1 MGHRA, CDR2 YSYEKL. V was pared by 5 bases and J by 2 bases, with 14 bases of the junction left unmatched. CDR3 length: 18 residues. CDR3 DNA: TGCGCCAGCAGCAAGGGGGGACAGGGGACTGTGAGGAACTATGGCTACACCTTC. Protein: CASSKGGQGTVRNYGYTF.

In DNA form, the CDR3 reads TGTGCCAGCAGTTTAGACCGGTTCGAGCAGTACTTC. Translated: CASSLDRFEQYF. The chain carries TRBV28 and TRBJ2-7; D is ambiguous. CDR3 length: 12 residues. The V end was cut by 2 bases, the J end by 6 bases, with 8 bases between. CDR1 is MDHEN, CDR2 SYDVKM, per germline.

CDR3 loop: CASSQVTSDRDEQFF. The CDR3 nucleotides read TGCGCCAGCAGCCAAGTAACCTCGGACAGGGATGAGCAGTTCTTC. This rearrangement joins TRBV4-3 to TRBJ2-1; 8 nucleotides align to TRBD1. J lost 8 bases, V lost 1 base, and 7 bases had no gene match. This CDR3 is built from 15 residues. Germline values: CDR1 LGHNA, CDR2 YSLEER.

In its sample, this clone was seen once. This chain uses TRBV20-1 with TRBJ1-1; D not resolved. Germline V gene data show CDR1 as DFQATT and CDR2 as SNEGSKA (reference sequence). The CDR3 is 11 residues long. The V end lost 6 bases, the J end lost 2 bases, and 7 bases lay between the germline ends. This CDR3 reads CSAQDNTEAFF. The CDR3 DNA is TGCAGTGCCCAGGATAACACTGAAGCTTTCTTT.

The V and J genes are TRBV4-2 and TRBJ2-3; no clear D. V lost 2 bases, J lost 0 bases, and 9 bases lay in between. The CDR3 runs to 15 residues. CDR1 and CDR2 from the germline V gene are LGHNA and YNFKEQ. The CDR3 nucleotides are TGTGCCAGCAGCCAAATACTTCGTAGCACAGATACGCAGTATTTT. Protein: CASSQILRSTDTQYF.

CDR3 loop: CASSITVNTEAFF. The CDR3 DNA reads TGTGCCAGTAGTATCACCGTGAACACTGAAGCTTTCTTT. The V and J genes are TRBV19 and TRBJ1-1; D gene unclear. Looked up from germline, CDR1 is LNHDA and CDR2 is SQIVND (reference sequence). This CDR3 region has 13 residues. V shed 3 bases and J shed 0 bases, with 5 bases lying between them.

The gene calls are TRBV2 and TRBJ1-4; tentatively, D is TRBD1 (6 bases). Trimming left V 7 bases short and J 0 bases short, with 15 bases between. Germline-derived CDR1 and CDR2 are SNHLY and FYNNEI. CDR3 length: 16 amino acids. The DNA of the CDR3 is TGTGCCAGCAATGACAGGAGTTCAGCAACTAATGAAAAACTGTTTTTT. Its protein product is CASNDRSSATNEKLFF.

The genes are TRBV28 and TRBJ2-1, with TRBD1 matching over 7 bases. The CDR3 loop spans 12 amino acids. The trim removed 3 bases at V and 8 bases at J, leaving 1 base unmatched. CDR1 and CDR2 from the germline V gene are MDHEN and SYDVKM. CDR3 amino acids: CASSFTGDEQFF. DNA for the CDR3: TGTGCCAGCAGTTTTACAGGGGATGAGCAGTTCTTC.